This TCR beta chain appears in the sequencing data of a study of blood T cell repertoires in COVID-19. Clones were sequenced by immunoSEQ multiplex PCR, and TCRdb holds only the in-frame ones, with some missing. The data contain over 150,000 clones, around nine tenths of them singletons. The CDR3 totals 14 residues. CDR1 is SGHTA, CDR2 FQGNSA, per germline. The J segment lost 6 bases and the V segment lost 1 base, leaving 3 bases of the junction unmatched. This clone was counted only a few times. The rearrangement joins TRBV7-2 to TRBJ2-1; TRBD2 aligns across 7 bases. The receptor was isolated from a woman in her 70s with COVID-19, enrolled during active disease. Sequencing used peripheral blood. The CDR3 sequence is CASSLGLAGNEQFF. The CDR3 nucleotides are TGTGCCAGCAGCTTAGGACTAGCCGGCAATGAGCAGTTCTTC.